The 11 T cell receptor beta chains below all came from one sample that was sequenced in a study of neoadjuvant nivolumab and ipilimumab in lung cancer. Produced via immunoSEQ multiplex PCR; TCRdb's table is partial and in-frame only. The sample shows 7,000 to 8,500 clones, more than 80% of them seen only once. The sample in question was tumor tissue, obtained after neoadjuvant nivolumab, alone or with ipilimumab, at or shortly before surgery. The origin of the receptors is an adult with non-small cell lung cancer.

The CDR3 DNA is TGTGCCAGCACGCGGAACTCTGGGGCCAACGTCCTGACTTTC. Translation gives CASTRNSGANVLTF. This sequence joins TRBV6-1 and TRBJ2-6; no reliable D call. V lost 7 bases and J lost 0, with 7 bases in between. The length of the CDR3 is 14 residues. The germline V gene encodes CDR1 MNHNS and CDR2 SASEGT.

V and J are TRBV5-6 and TRBJ2-7; tentatively, D is TRBD1 or TRBD2 (5 bases each). Trimming took off 6 bases at V and 0 bases at J, with 10 bases between the two ends. The CDR3 runs to 13 residues. Germline V lookup: CDR1 SGHDT, CDR2 YYEEEE. The CDR3 sequence is CASKGRSSYEQYF. In DNA, the CDR3 is TGTGCCAGCAAGGGACGGAGCTCCTACGAGCAGTACTTC.

The J gene is TRBJ1-5, the V gene TRBV6-1; D is unclear. This CDR3 has 13 residues. Germline V gives CDR1 MNHNS, CDR2 SASEGT. Trimming stripped 4 bases from V and 3 bases from J, with 7 bases between. The CDR3 loop reads CASSAENNQPQHF. For the CDR3, the DNA is TGTGCCAGCAGTGCGGAAAACAATCAGCCCCAGCATTTT.

The chain is built from TRBV30 and TRBJ1-1, with D possibly TRBD1 on 5 matching bases. Germline V lookup: CDR1 GTSNPN, CDR2 SVGIG (reference sequence). CDR3 length: 13 residues. The V end was cut by 3 bases, the J end by 5 bases, with 13 bases between. CDR3 sequence reads: CAWRGVSVTEAFF. CDR3 coding DNA: TGTGCCTGGAGGGGGGTGTCCGTTACTGAAGCTTTCTTT.

The chain couples TRBV18 to TRBJ1-1; D gene ambiguous. The germline CDR1 and CDR2 sequences are KGHSH and LQKENI. The CDR3 is 15 residues long. V dropped 3 bases and J dropped 3 bases, with 14 bases sitting between them. The CDR3 DNA reads as TGTGCCAGCTCACCGGGTCAGCCGGCGGACACTGAAGCTTTCTTT. This codes for CASSPGQPADTEAFF.

This clone was observed a handful of times. The chain carries TRBV18 and TRBJ2-2; 7 positions agree with TRBD1. Germline CDR1 is KGHSH and CDR2 is LQKENI. Trimming cost V 4 bases and J 1 base; bases outside gene matches: 0. The CDR3 spans 14 residues. The CDR3 sequence is CASSRDRNTGELFF. CDR3 DNA sequence: TGTGCCAGCTCACGGGACAGGAACACCGGGGAGCTGTTTTTT.

This chain connects TRBV5-1 to TRBJ2-5, with no clear D. CDR3 length equals 15 residues. V was trimmed by 5 bases and J by 1 base, leaving 15 bases between them. From germline, CDR1 is SGHRS and CDR2 YFSETQ. CDR3 region: CASRVPRHIQETQYF. Written as DNA, the CDR3 is TGCGCCAGCAGGGTCCCCCGACATATCCAAGAGACCCAGTACTTC.

The chain links TRBV10-3 to TRBJ2-1; possibly TRBD2 for D (5 bases). Germline V CDR1 and CDR2: ENHRY, SYGVKD. The V and J ends lost 10 bases and 1 base respectively, with 17 bases between them. The CDR3 contains 15 residues. In DNA, the CDR3 is TGTGCCACCCGTCCCGCGGGCAGTTCCTACAATGAGCAGTTCTTC. Protein product: CATRPAGSSYNEQFF.

This clone has a single count. V is TRBV28 and J is TRBJ2-7; D possibly uses TRBD1 or TRBD2 (5 bases each). Trimming took 6 bases from V and 1 from J, leaving 16 bases between them. The CDR3 has 15 amino acids. The germline V gene encodes CDR1 MDHEN and CDR2 SYDVKM. DNA of the CDR3: TGTGCCAGCAGCTCCGGGGCAGGGCGGTCCTACGAGCAGTACTTC. It encodes CASSSGAGRSYEQYF.

The chain has TRBV28 and TRBJ2-7, with 9 nucleotides matching TRBD2. The germline CDR1 and CDR2 sequences are MDHEN and SYDVKM. The ends lost 5 bases at V and 4 bases at J; junction bases unmatched: 9. The CDR3 has 15 residues. CDR3 DNA: TGTGCCAGCAGTGTCAGAGCGGGGGGTGGTTACGAGCAGTACTTC. Protein: CASSVRAGGGYEQYF.

The V gene is TRBV5-1, the J gene TRBJ2-1; 8 bases match TRBD2. Germline-derived CDR1 and CDR2 are SGHRS and YFSETQ. The CDR3 has 14 amino acids. J lost 4 bases, V lost 4 bases, and 4 bases had no gene match. The CDR3 DNA follows: TGCGCCAGCAGCCCCGCTAGCGGGTACAATGAGCAGTTCTTC. Protein: CASSPASGYNEQFF.